This entry describes one T cell receptor (beta chain). The antigen is not known. This entry comes from a study of beta chain features in type 1 diabetes. In all sorted populations, purity surpassed 95%. As every portion of the isolated RNA was reverse transcribed, the sequencing read expressed TCRB transcripts. The assay was immunoSEQ multiplex PCR, and TCRdb's table has in-frame clones only and misses some. The sample records approximately 24,000 clones, roughly 53% being singletons. Findings and caveats of the study: Moderately but significantly shorter TCRB CDR3s were found in Type 1 diabetes patients in all four CD4+ subsets.

The CDR3 covers 15 residues. Germline V lookup: CDR1 MNHEY, CDR2 SVGAGI. V was pared by 0 bases and J by 8 bases, with 6 bases of the junction left unmatched. The sequencing input was stem cell memory CD4+ T cells from blood. The V and J genes are TRBV6-5 and TRBJ2-1, with 8 bases identical to TRBD1. The sequence was obtained from a young man with type 1 diabetes. CDR3 in amino acids: CASSYSRTGSYEQFF. CDR3 nucleotide sequence: TGTGCCAGCAGTTACTCGAGGACAGGGAGTTATGAGCAGTTCTTC.